This T cell receptor (beta chain) appears in the sequencing data of a study of OX40 agonist ivuxolimab in advanced cancers. Study at large: Dose-escalation patients were diagnosed with hepatocellular carcinoma, melanoma, renal cell cancer or head and neck cancer. Aged about 20 to 85 with a mean of approximately 60 years, they were approximately 80% male. Study-level results: Circulating CD4+ and CD8+ T cells showed clonal expansion by week 6 at 0.1 to 3.0 mg/kg. Partial responders dosed at 0.1-3.0 mg/kg displayed clonal expansion ranking among the lowest.

Details on this clone: Its antigen is currently unknown.

Assay: immunoSEQ multiplex PCR; the TCRdb copy retains only in-frame clones and omits some. The sample contains under 40,000 clones, about four fifths of which appear only once. The germline gives CDR1 SQVTM, CDR2 ANQGSEA. The CDR3 length is 12 residues. The junction had 4 bases not matched to a gene; V was cut back by 6 bases and J by 5 bases. J is TRBJ2-1 and V is TRBV29-1; TRBD2 aligns across 7 bases. The material sequenced was CD4+ or CD8+ T cells sorted from blood, taken in a trial of the OX40 agonist ivuxolimab. The source is an adult with an advanced solid tumor such as melanoma, head and neck, liver or kidney cancer. The chain's CDR3 is CSVASGNNEQFF. CDR3 DNA: TGCAGCGTAGCTAGCGGTAACAATGAGCAGTTCTTC.